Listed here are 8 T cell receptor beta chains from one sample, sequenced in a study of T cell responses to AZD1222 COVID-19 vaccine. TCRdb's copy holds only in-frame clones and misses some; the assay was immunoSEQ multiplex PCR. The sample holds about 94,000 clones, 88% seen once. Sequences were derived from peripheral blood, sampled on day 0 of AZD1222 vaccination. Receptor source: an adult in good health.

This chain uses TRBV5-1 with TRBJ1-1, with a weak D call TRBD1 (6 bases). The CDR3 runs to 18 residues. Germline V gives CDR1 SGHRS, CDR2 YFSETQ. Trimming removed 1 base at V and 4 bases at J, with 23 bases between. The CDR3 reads CASSLIRGRGLTPTEAFF. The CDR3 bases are TGCGCCAGCAGCTTGATTCGGGGGCGAGGTTTGACACCCACTGAAGCTTTCTTT.

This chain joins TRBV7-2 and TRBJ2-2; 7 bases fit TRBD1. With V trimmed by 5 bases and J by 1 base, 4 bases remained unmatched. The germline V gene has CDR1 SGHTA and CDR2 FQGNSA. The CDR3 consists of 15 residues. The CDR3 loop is CASSPGGWNTGELFF. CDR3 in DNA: TGTGCCAGCAGCCCAGGGGGATGGAACACCGGGGAGCTGTTTTTT.

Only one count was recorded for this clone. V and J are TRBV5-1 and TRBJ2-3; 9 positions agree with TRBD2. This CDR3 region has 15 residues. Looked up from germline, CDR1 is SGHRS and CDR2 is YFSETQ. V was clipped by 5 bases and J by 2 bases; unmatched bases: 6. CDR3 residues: CASRGLAGFTDTQYF. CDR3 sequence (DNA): TGCGCCAGCAGGGGGCTAGCGGGGTTCACAGATACGCAGTATTTT.

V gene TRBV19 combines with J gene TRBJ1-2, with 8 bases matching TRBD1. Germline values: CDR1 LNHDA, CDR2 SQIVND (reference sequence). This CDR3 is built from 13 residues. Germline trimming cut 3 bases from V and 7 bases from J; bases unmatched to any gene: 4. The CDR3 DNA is TGTGCCAGTAGTATTGACAGGGGAACTGGCTACACCTTC. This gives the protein CASSIDRGTGYTF.

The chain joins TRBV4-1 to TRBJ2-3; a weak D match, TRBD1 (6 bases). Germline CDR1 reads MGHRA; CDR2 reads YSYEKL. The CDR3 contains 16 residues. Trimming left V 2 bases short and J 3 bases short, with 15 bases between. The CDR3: CASSQITGWGTDTQYF. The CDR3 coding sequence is TGCGCCAGCAGCCAAATAACAGGGTGGGGGACAGATACGCAGTATTTT.

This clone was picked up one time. DNA for the CDR3: TGTGCCAGCAGCCCGGGGACTAGCAGACAAGAGACCCAGTACTTC. It is translated as CASSPGTSRQETQYF. V usage is TRBV5-6 and J usage is TRBJ2-5; TRBD2 matches at 9 bases. CDR3 size: 15 residues. After removal of 4 bases from V and 2 bases from J, the junction contained 6 bases not matched to a gene. Per germline, CDR1 SGHDT and CDR2 YYEEEE.

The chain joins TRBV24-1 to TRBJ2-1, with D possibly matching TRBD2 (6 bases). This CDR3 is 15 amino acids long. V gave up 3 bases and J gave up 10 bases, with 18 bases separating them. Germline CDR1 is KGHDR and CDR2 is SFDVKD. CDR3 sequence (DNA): TGTGCCACCAGTGATACGGGACCCGGTGCGGGGGAGCAGTTCTTC. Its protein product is CATSDTGPGAGEQFF.

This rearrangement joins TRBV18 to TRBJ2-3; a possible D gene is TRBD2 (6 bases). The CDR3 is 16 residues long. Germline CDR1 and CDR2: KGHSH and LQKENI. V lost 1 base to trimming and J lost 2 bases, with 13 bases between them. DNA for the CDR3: TGTGCCAGCTCACCACTATCCGCGGGAAACACAGATACGCAGTATTTT. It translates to CASSPLSAGNTDTQYF.